Shown below are 28 T cell receptor beta chains from a single sample sequenced in a study of cytotoxic CD8 clonotypes in ibrutinib-treated CLL. Sequencing used immunoSEQ multiplex PCR; TCRdb keeps in-frame clones, though not all of them. The sample has around 29,000 clones; 55% to 70% are singletons. The sample here was PBMCs, taken after 24 months of ibrutinib treatment. The receptors come from a human donor with chronic lymphocytic leukemia.

The sample holds one count of this clone. V and J are TRBV5-4 and TRBJ2-1; maybe TRBD2 (6 bases). Trimming took off 4 bases at V and 10 bases at J, with 21 bases between the two ends. CDR3 length: 15 residues. Germline V gives CDR1 SGHNT, CDR2 YYREEE (reference sequence). DNA for the CDR3: TGTGCCAGCAGCCTCCGACTAGGTTCGGGAAAGGAGCAGTTCTTC. It is translated as CASSLRLGSGKEQFF.

This clone was seen only once. The chain carries TRBV29-1 and TRBJ2-7; possible D gene TRBD1, 6 bases. V lost 3 bases, J lost 2 bases, and 14 bases lay in between. CDR3 length: 14 amino acids. From germline, CDR1 is SQVTM and CDR2 ANQGSEA. Here the CDR3 DNA reads TGCAGCGTTGATAGCCCCGGGACACCCTACGAGCAGTACTTC. Protein: CSVDSPGTPYEQYF.

This clone turned up a few times. V and J are TRBV19 and TRBJ2-3; TRBD2 aligns across 7 bases. This CDR3 is 12 amino acids long. V was pared by 7 bases and J by 7 bases, with 5 bases of the junction left unmatched. The germline V gene encodes CDR1 LNHDA and CDR2 SQIVND (reference sequence). This chain's CDR3 is CASTPGGNTQYF. In DNA form, the CDR3 reads TGTGCCAGTACCCCGGGAGGCAATACGCAGTATTTT.

The chain uses TRBV2 and TRBJ1-1, with D uncertain. The germline gives CDR1 SNHLY, CDR2 FYNNEI. V lost 6 bases, J lost 1 base, and 12 bases lay in between. The CDR3 runs 14 residues. The CDR3 sequence: CASSRDGGNTEAFF. The CDR3 DNA reads TGTGCCAGCAGCCGAGACGGTGGGAACACTGAAGCTTTCTTT.

CDR3 DNA sequence: TGTGCCAGCAGTCGATACGGGGGTAGCAATCAGCCCCAGCATTTT. Protein: CASSRYGGSNQPQHF. The rearrangement joins TRBV2 to TRBJ1-5, with a weak D call TRBD1 (5 bases). Germline CDR1 is SNHLY and CDR2 is FYNNEI. Trimming shortened V by 5 bases and J by 0 bases, and 11 bases separated the two germline ends. The CDR3 extends over 15 amino acids.

This clone was seen more than once but under ten times. The J gene is TRBJ2-7, the V gene TRBV30; D assignment may be TRBD1 or TRBD2 (5 bases each). This CDR3 contains 12 residues. In germline, CDR1 is GTSNPN, CDR2 SVGIG (reference sequence). V lost 3 bases and J 3 bases, leaving 9 bases between the germline ends. CDR3 loop: CAWSWGIYEQYF. DNA of the CDR3: TGTGCCTGGAGCTGGGGGATCTACGAGCAGTACTTC.

The rearrangement links TRBV19 to TRBJ1-4; the D gene is possibly TRBD1 (6 bases). V gave up 8 bases and J gave up 7 bases, with 29 bases separating them. CDR1 is LNHDA, CDR2 SQIVND, per germline (reference sequence). The CDR3 length is 18 residues. The CDR3 here is CASDTGHTLSGGSEKLFF. Written as DNA, the CDR3 is TGTGCCAGTGATACGGGACATACCCTGTCGGGGGGGAGTGAAAAACTGTTTTTT.

The V gene is TRBV5-1, the J gene TRBJ1-4; possibly TRBD1 for D (6 bases). Germline V gene data show CDR1 as SGHRS and CDR2 as YFSETQ. The CDR3 is 17 residues long. The V end lost 1 base, the J end lost 8 bases, and 21 bases lay between the germline ends. CDR3 sequence reads: CASSLPPTGRMGEKLFF. The CDR3 nucleotides read TGCGCCAGCAGCTTGCCCCCGACAGGTCGAATGGGGGAAAAACTGTTTTTT.

This chain connects TRBV27 to TRBJ1-2; weak D call: TRBD1 (6 bases). V lost 4 bases and J lost 8, with 17 bases in between. This CDR3 is built from 14 residues. Looked up from germline, CDR1 is MNHEY and CDR2 is SMNVEV (reference sequence). Here the CDR3 DNA reads TGTGCCAGCAGTTACGGGGGGGGGCGAGGCGGCTACACCTTC. Amino acid sequence: CASSYGGGRGGYTF.

V and J are TRBV19 and TRBJ1-2; TRBD1 matches 7 bases. The CDR3 length is 15 residues. The trim removed 5 bases at V and 5 bases at J, leaving 11 bases unmatched. CDR1 and CDR2 from the germline V gene are LNHDA and SQIVND (reference sequence). This CDR3 reads CASSFTGDLLYGYTF. CDR3 sequence (DNA): TGTGCCAGTAGTTTTACAGGGGATCTCCTATATGGCTACACCTTC.

This clone has a handful of counts. This CDR3 is CASSPSRGYEQYF. CDR3 sequence (DNA): TGTGCCAGCAGCCCCAGCAGGGGCTACGAGCAGTACTTC. The V call is TRBV11-3, the J call TRBJ2-7; the D gene is possibly TRBD1 (6 bases). Trimming took 5 bases from V and 3 from J, leaving 11 bases between them. Germline lookup yields CDR1 SGHNT and CDR2 YENEEA. The length of the CDR3 is 13 residues. Complete variable domain (other parts from reference TRBV11-3 and TRBJ2-7): EAGVVQSPRYKIIEKKQPVAFWCNPISGHNTLYWYLQNLGQGPELLIRYENEEAVDDSQLPKDRFSAERLKGVDSTLKIQPAELGDSAVYLCASSPSRGYEQYFGPGTRLTVT.

This clone has more than one count but fewer than ten. The chain employs TRBV7-3 and TRBJ2-5; 14 positions match TRBD2. The V segment lost 3 bases and the J segment 7 bases; nucleotides outside the gene matches: 4. The CDR3 has 15 amino acids. From germline, CDR1 is SGHTA and CDR2 FQGTGA. CDR3 in amino acids: CASSFGTSGGLTQYF. CDR3 DNA sequence: TGTGCCAGCAGCTTCGGGACTAGCGGGGGCCTGACCCAGTACTTC.

V and J are TRBV5-4 and TRBJ2-5; D ambiguous. The CDR3 sequence is 14 residues long. Germline CDR1 SGHNT, CDR2 YYREEE (reference sequence). V lost 0 bases and J 2 bases, leaving 8 bases between the germline ends. The CDR3 DNA is TGTGCCAGCAGCTTGGCTGGCGGTCAAGAGACCCAGTACTTC. The encoded protein is CASSLAGGQETQYF.

The J gene is TRBJ1-5, the V gene TRBV7-8; tentative D call: TRBD1 (5 bases). CDR1 SGHVS and CDR2 FQNEAQ come from the germline V gene. The germline V and J ends were trimmed by 4 bases and 0 bases, with 10 bases remaining between them. The CDR3 contains 15 residues. This chain's CDR3 is CASSSHDSSNQPQHF. In DNA form, the CDR3 reads TGTGCCAGCAGCTCCCACGACAGTAGCAATCAGCCCCAGCATTTT. The full variable domain, its missing parts supplied by reference TRBV7-8 and TRBJ1-5, is GAGVSQSPRYKVAKRGQDVALRCDPISGHVSLFWYQQALGQGPEFLTYFQNEAQLDKSGLPSDRFFAERPEGSVSTLKIQRTQQEDSAVYLCASSSHDSSNQPQHFGDGTRLSIL.

The gene calls are TRBV7-6 and TRBJ2-7; 10 bases fit TRBD1. V shed 0 bases and J 3 bases; nucleotides not matched to a gene: 2. CDR3 length equals 15 residues. CDR1 SGHVS and CDR2 FNYEAQ come from the germline V gene. The CDR3, as DNA: TGTGCCAGCAGCTTAGCGGGACAGGGGAGCTACGAGCAGTACTTC. Protein: CASSLAGQGSYEQYF.

This clone came up a few times. The J gene is TRBJ2-2, the V gene TRBV2, with 12 bases fitting TRBD2. V lost 4 bases, J lost 3 bases, and 3 bases stayed unmatched. CDR3 size: 16 residues. CDR1 SNHLY and CDR2 FYNNEI come from the germline V gene. The CDR3 nucleotides are TGTGCCAGCAGTGGGCTAGCGGGGGGGGACACCGGGGAGCTGTTTTTT. It specifies CASSGLAGGDTGELFF.

This clone was observed a few times. The chain employs TRBV5-1 and TRBJ1-2; D gene unclear. Trimming pared 0 bases from V and 4 bases from J, leaving 10 bases between. The germline gives CDR1 SGHRS, CDR2 YFSETQ. This CDR3 spans 14 amino acids. The CDR3 DNA reads as TGCGCCAGCAGCTTGGTAACTACCGGCTATGGCTACACCTTC. Its protein product is CASSLVTTGYGYTF.

V usage is TRBV9 and J usage is TRBJ2-7; TRBD2 matches 8 bases. V gave up 3 bases and J gave up 5 bases; unmatched junction bases: 10. CDR3 size: 15 residues. Germline assignment: CDR1 SGDLS and CDR2 YYNGEE. Written as DNA, the CDR3 is TGTGCCAGCAGCGAAGCCCCCGGGGGGGGCGACGAGCAGTACTTC. This gives the protein CASSEAPGGGDEQYF.

This clone appeared a few times. The gene calls are TRBV5-1 and TRBJ2-1; D uncertain. Germline V CDR1 and CDR2: SGHRS, YFSETQ. CDR3 size: 12 residues. V was clipped by 1 base and J by 7 bases, with 6 bases between them. The CDR3 sequence is CASSLPRNEQFF. CDR3 nucleotide sequence: TGCGCCAGCAGCTTGCCCCGGAATGAGCAGTTCTTC.

This chain joins TRBV2 and TRBJ1-5; no clear D. There are 14 residues in the CDR3. Germline CDR1 reads SNHLY; CDR2 reads FYNNEI. V was clipped by 5 bases and J by 0 bases, with 8 bases between them. For the CDR3, the DNA is TGTGCCAGCAGTCCCCAACCTAGCAATCAGCCCCAGCATTTT. This gives the protein CASSPQPSNQPQHF. Full variable domain (rest looked up from reference TRBV2 and TRBJ1-5): EPEVTQTPSHQVTQMGQEVILRCVPISNHLYFYWYRQILGQKVEFLVSFYNNEISEKSEIFDDQFSVERPDGSNFTLKIRSTKLEDSAMYFCASSPQPSNQPQHFGDGTRLSIL.

The genes are TRBV27 and TRBJ2-2, with TRBD2 matching over 12 bases. CDR1 and CDR2 from the germline V gene are MNHEY and SMNVEV (reference sequence). V trimming: 5 bases; J trimming: 3 bases; junction bases outside the gene matches: 7. This CDR3 has 17 amino acids. CDR3 sequence: CASSPNRLAGDTGELFF. CDR3 coding DNA: TGTGCCAGCAGTCCCAACCGACTAGCGGGAGACACCGGGGAGCTGTTTTTT.

The chain has TRBV14 and TRBJ1-2; the match to TRBD1 covers 7 bases. The germline V gene has CDR1 SGHDN and CDR2 FVKESK. This CDR3 contains 15 residues. Trimming cost V 2 bases and J 4 bases; bases outside gene matches: 7. CDR3 nucleotide sequence: TGTGCCAGCAGCCAACCAGGGGGACAGTCCTATGGCTACACCTTC. Translating it yields CASSQPGGQSYGYTF. The variable domain in full, completed from reference TRBV14 and TRBJ1-2, reads EAGVTQFPSHSVIEKGQTVTLRCDPISGHDNLYWYRRVMGKEIKFLLHFVKESKQDESGMPNNRFLAERTGGTYSTLKVQPAELEDSGVYFCASSQPGGQSYGYTFGSGTRLTVV.

This clone was recorded at least ten times. J is TRBJ1-2 and V is TRBV12-5; D is possibly TRBD1 (6 bases). The CDR3 has 15 amino acids. Germline V gives CDR1 LGHNT, CDR2 FRNRAP. V lost 2 bases to trimming and J lost 5 bases, with 15 bases between them. CDR3: CASGLSRQDGYGYTF. CDR3 in DNA: TGTGCTAGTGGTTTGTCCCGACAGGATGGGTATGGCTACACCTTC.

V and J are TRBV27 and TRBJ2-2; D is uncertain. Trimming stripped 2 bases from V and 5 bases from J, with 6 bases between. This CDR3 is built from 13 residues. Germline values: CDR1 MNHEY, CDR2 SMNVEV (reference sequence). For the CDR3, the DNA is TGTGCCAGCAGTTTACATTCGACCGGGGAGCTGTTTTTT. It specifies CASSLHSTGELFF.

V gene TRBV29-1 combines with J gene TRBJ2-2; the D is unclear. Germline CDR1 and CDR2: SQVTM and ANQGSEA. V gave up 6 bases and J gave up 6 bases, with 17 bases separating them. The CDR3 has 14 residues. The CDR3 bases are TGCAGCGTCCGCTGGGCGTCCCCCGCCGGGGAGCTGTTTTTT. Amino acids: CSVRWASPAGELFF.

The rearrangement uses TRBV27 and TRBJ1-3; D is perhaps TRBD1 (6 bases). The CDR3 loop spans 14 amino acids. From germline, CDR1 is MNHEY and CDR2 SMNVEV (reference sequence). Trimming stripped 3 bases from V and 2 bases from J, with 8 bases between. CDR3 coding DNA: TGTGCCAGCAGTTTCAGGGGAGCTGGAAACACCATATATTTT. It is translated as CASSFRGAGNTIYF.

The chain links TRBV5-8 to TRBJ1-2; maybe TRBD1 (6 bases). Germline V lookup: CDR1 SGHTS, CDR2 YDEGEE. The CDR3 sequence is 17 residues long. The V end was cut by 4 bases, the J end by 0 bases, with 19 bases between. The CDR3 DNA is TGTGCCAGCAGCCCCCCCTTCTACAGGGTTACTAACTATGGCTACACCTTC. It codes for CASSPPFYRVTNYGYTF.

This clone was observed a single time. The genes are TRBV5-1 and TRBJ2-7, with D possibly TRBD1 on 5 matching bases. V gave up 2 bases and J gave up 7 bases, with 16 bases separating them. From germline, CDR1 is SGHRS and CDR2 YFSETQ. The CDR3 is 14 residues long. CDR3 amino acids: CASSFQNQGEEQYF. The CDR3 DNA follows: TGCGCCAGCAGCTTTCAGAACCAGGGTGAGGAGCAGTACTTC.